The source of this T cell receptor (beta chain) is a study of cytomegalovirus exposure and HLA in healthy donors. Germline V gives CDR1 ENHRY, CDR2 SYGVKD. The CDR3 is 18 residues long. V lost 6 bases to trimming and J lost 1 base; unmatched junction nucleotides: 10. This clone was detected only a few times. A multiplex PCR was run with 60 Vbeta primers and 13 Jbeta primers. Method: immunoSEQ multiplex PCR; TCRdb's copy keeps in-frame clones and lacks some. This sample has 100,000 to 150,000 clones; more than 55% occur once, and the top ten carry about 1.6%. The chain has TRBV10-3 and TRBJ2-6; TRBD1 agrees at 9 bases. The receptor was derived from a man aged 18 to 29 in good health and CMV-seronegative. Sequences were obtained from PBMCs. The CDR3 here is CAIRETGTGPSGANVLTF. The CDR3 DNA follows: TGTGCCATCAGAGAAACCGGGACAGGGCCTTCTGGGGCCAACGTCCTGACTTTC.